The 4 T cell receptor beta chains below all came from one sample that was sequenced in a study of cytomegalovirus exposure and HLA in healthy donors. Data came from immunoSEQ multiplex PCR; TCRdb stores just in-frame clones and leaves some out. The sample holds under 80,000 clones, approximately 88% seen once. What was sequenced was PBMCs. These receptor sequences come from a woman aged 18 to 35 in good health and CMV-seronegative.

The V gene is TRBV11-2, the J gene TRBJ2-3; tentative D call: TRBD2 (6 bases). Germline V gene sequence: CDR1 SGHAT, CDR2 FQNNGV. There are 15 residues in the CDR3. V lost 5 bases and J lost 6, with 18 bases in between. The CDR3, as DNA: TGTGCCAGCAGCCACCGAGCGGGCCTGGCGGATACGCAGTATTTT. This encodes CASSHRAGLADTQYF. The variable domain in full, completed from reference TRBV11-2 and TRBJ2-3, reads EAGVAQSPRYKIIEKRQSVAFWCNPISGHATLYWYQQILGQGPKLLIQFQNNGVVDDSQLPKDRFSAERLKGVDSTLKIQPAKLEDSAVYLCASSHRAGLADTQYFGPGTRLTVL.

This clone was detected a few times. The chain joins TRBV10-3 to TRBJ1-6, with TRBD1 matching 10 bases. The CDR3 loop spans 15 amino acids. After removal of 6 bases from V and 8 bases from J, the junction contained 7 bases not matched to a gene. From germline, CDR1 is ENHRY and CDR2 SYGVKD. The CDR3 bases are TGTGCCATCAGACCAGGGACAGGGGTTGATTCACCCCTCCACTTT. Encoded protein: CAIRPGTGVDSPLHF.

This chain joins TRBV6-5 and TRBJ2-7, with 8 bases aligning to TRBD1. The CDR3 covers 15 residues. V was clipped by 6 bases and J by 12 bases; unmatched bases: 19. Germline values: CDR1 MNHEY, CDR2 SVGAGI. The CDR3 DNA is TGTGCCAGCAGCCGCGCCCCGACAGGGGACGGACCCGTGTACTTC. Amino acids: CASSRAPTGDGPVYF.

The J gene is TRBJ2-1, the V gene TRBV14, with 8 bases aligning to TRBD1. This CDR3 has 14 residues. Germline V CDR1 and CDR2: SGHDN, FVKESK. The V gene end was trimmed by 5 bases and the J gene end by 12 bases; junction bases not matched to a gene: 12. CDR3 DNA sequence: TGTGCCAGCAGCTTACGGGACAGGACCCACTTGCAGTTCTTC. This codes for CASSLRDRTHLQFF.